This T cell receptor beta chain comes out of a study of regulatory T cells in long-lasting Graves disease (TCRdb year 2021). Regarding the research as a whole: Newly diagnosed Graves' disease patients had taken antithyroid drugs for less than 3 months. Persistent Graves' disease patients were compared with newly diagnosed Graves' disease patients by peripheral blood TCR sequencing and RNA sequencing. The study was registered as a clinical trial and conducted in China. TCR sequencing covered some 13 persistent and around 20 newly diagnosed Graves' disease patients, 33 samples in total.

As encoded in the germline V gene, CDR1 is MGHRA while CDR2 is YSYEKL. Taken from cysteine to phenylalanine, the CDR3 has 15 residues. Of the read, only the CDR3 DNA is kept; its 45 bases are in frame from base 1. After removal of 0 bases from V and 1 base from J, the junction retains 0 bases not matched to a gene. Ten or more counts support this clonotype. Its specific antigen is unknown. The record has no base qualities; no much larger clone is one base away. General findings and caveats noted by the study authors: Compared with newly diagnosed patients, persistent Graves' disease patients had lower TCR Shannon entropy and fewer highly expanded clones, which suggests clonal expansion. Preferential use of TRBV28, TRBJ1-2 and TRBJ2-5 was observed in persistent disease, whereas TRBV20-1 and TRBJ2-1 were favored in newly diagnosed disease. Only the TCR beta chain was sequenced and analyzed. The authors acknowledged the small sample size as a limitation that may reduce accuracy. Because the primary lesion, thyroid tissue, could not be accessed, the study looked at peripheral blood alone. Persistent patients shared more public clonotypes among themselves (2,741) than newly diagnosed patients did (more than 950).

The time point label, as the study defines it: newly diagnosed GD, antithyroid drugs for less than 3 months. For both TCR sequencing and RNA sequencing, RNA was extracted from PBMCs in TRIzol. The diagnosis of Graves' disease was made according to American Thyroid Association guidelines. Patients for the study were recruited at an endocrinology department in Xi'an, China. Each patient gave about 9.1 milliliters of peripheral blood, collected in an EDTA anticoagulant tube. Ficoll Paque Plus density gradient separation was used to isolate PBMCs, and no further T cell sorting was performed. An Agilent 2100 Bioanalyzer and agarose gel were used to check RNA quality, while a NanoDrop 2000 measured RNA concentration. Receptor libraries were prepared by multiplex PCR. Sequencing used an Illumina HiSeq 4000. TCR beta libraries were built with iRepertoire HTBI primers and Arm-PCR amplification of CDR3 regions. PCR products were gel purified before sequencing. As for the authors' bioinformatics: Gene usage analysis of CDR3 amino acid clonotypes relied on the approximately 60 TRBV and around 14 TRBJ segments identified across samples. Filtered high-quality paired reads were merged into contigs using COPE and FqMerger. BLAST was used to align contigs to IMGT TRBV, TRBD and TRBJ reference genes, and CDR3 was defined according to IMGT. Any clonotype with a frequency above 0.1% was counted as a highly expanded clone. Repertoire diversity was measured by Shannon entropy, and V-J evenness by the Gini coefficient. A clonotype was considered public if more than one individual shared it. TCRdb itself trimmed the public reads at Q25 with fastp, ran MiXCR and retained productive beta chains. CDR3 protein duplicates are merged, each entry listing the most common genes and DNA. These V and J calls are TCRdb output, not the study's own analysis. For this sample the table gives more than 450,000 distinct CDR3 sequences, of which about 17% were detected only once. Together, the top ten hold over 9% of the sample.

A further study also used this sample, focusing on T cells in Graves' hyperthyroidism and ophthalmopathy. The second paper further reports: Graves' hyperthyroidism was defined as stable when no progression to ophthalmopathy occurred over 18 months of follow-up. The hyperthyroidism patients were between 18 and 65 years old and newly diagnosed, with a disease duration of less than 2 months. Patients with uncontrolled infections, other autoimmune diseases, pregnancy or lactation were excluded. Clinical symptoms, serum thyroxine and TRAb, thyroid ultrasound, and orbital computed tomography formed the basis for the diagnoses. For the first round of RT-PCR on the TCR CDR3, the HTBI primer set was used together with the Qiagen OneStep RT-PCR kit. Blood samples also contained most of the expanded thyroid clonotypes (frequency above 0.001), which suggests that blood repertoires may reflect thyroid immune responses. Ophthalmopathy was separated from stable hyperthyroidism by a 13 V-J signature model, with approximately 85% sensitivity and about 81% specificity obtained in cross-validation and 80%/75% obtained in testing. In validation, progression to ophthalmopathy was predicted by the model with 70% to 71% sensitivity and just over 72% specificity, a median of approximately 6.5 months before onset. A discovery cohort of about a hundred patients, 43 with Graves' ophthalmopathy and 55 to 60 with stable Graves' hyperthyroidism, was used to find distinguishing TCR V-J signatures. Prospective prediction of ophthalmopathy was tested in an independent validation cohort consisting of 18 to 20 hyperthyroidism patients and around 17 patients who later progressed to ophthalmopathy. The roughly 100 discovery patients were divided at random into training and test sets in a 7:3 ratio. Thyroid tissue and blood T-cell repertoires from over 5 Graves' hyperthyroidism patients were also compared in the study. After blood sampling, hyperthyroidism patients were treated with methimazole at a starting dose of 30 mg daily, and ophthalmopathy patients were treated with high-dose intravenous methylprednisolone. Libraries were constructed in a second round of multiplex PCR, after which size selection and purification were performed. Paired-end sequencing of the libraries was performed with 100 bp reads on an Illumina HiSeq2000. SOAPnuke was used to process the raw data, with reads discarded if the reads contained adapters or uncalled bases, had a mean Phred below 15, or lacked an exact constant-primer or identifier match. High-quality paired reads were merged with COPE v1.2.5, and unique nucleotide sequences were defined as clonotypes. Clonotypes were aligned to IMGT TRBV, TRBD and TRBJ reference segments using MiTCR v1.1. Analysis was restricted to V-J combinations with a frequency above 0.0001, which covered roughly 99% of repertoires. A TCS score was defined as the ratio between F50 (clonal expansion) and ExV (chaos), using BLOSUM62-based TCRdist between CDR3 peptides within each V-J. Welch's t-statistics and random forest reduced 500 to 650 V-J features to 10 to 15, which were used in a naive Bayes classifier (R e1071). No statistical method was used to fix the sample size in advance, and group allocation was not hidden from the investigators. TCR Vbeta CDR3 sequencing of roughly 140 peripheral blood samples (43 ophthalmopathy, 70 to 85 hyperthyroidism and 17 progressor patients) is reported in the paper.

The chain is made from TRBV4-1 and TRBJ2-1, and 7 bases in between align with TRBD2. The sequencing here drew on peripheral blood mononuclear cells (PBMCs), taken at new diagnosis, from a patient treated with antithyroid drugs. This receptor was taken from a man aged 35 to 55 with Graves disease. Donor details come from another sample of the same person, matched by shared clones. CDR3 region: CASSQEGGSYNEQFF. The DNA is TGCGCCAGCAGCCAAGAGGGAGGGTCCTACAATGAGCAGTTCTTC.